This T cell receptor (beta chain) was observed in a study of blood T cell repertoires in COVID-19. The protocol was immunoSEQ multiplex PCR, while the TCRdb copy is restricted to in-frame clones and leaves out a portion. The data show a few hundred thousand clones, with about 87% seen just once and roughly 1.2% held by the top ten. Trimming at V came to 1 base and at J to 0 bases, leaving 6 bases not matched to a gene. Germline CDR1 and CDR2: SGHDN and FVKESK. The CDR3 runs 17 residues. The rearrangement links TRBV14 to TRBJ2-4; 7 bases are shared with TRBD2. The receptor's source is a woman in her forties with acute COVID-19. What was sequenced was PBMCs or T cells enriched from blood (not recorded which). For the CDR3, the DNA is TGTGCCAGCAGCCAAGGTGGGCTAGCGGTAGCCAAAAACATTCAGTACTTC. Translated: CASSQGGLAVAKNIQYF.